The subject of this entry is one T cell receptor (beta chain). This clonotype was seen repeatedly, ten times or more. Its target antigen remains unknown. Base qualities are not provided; no much larger clone lies one nucleotide away. This entry belongs to a study of T cells in Graves' hyperthyroidism and ophthalmopathy (dated by TCRdb to the late 2010s). The study in broad terms: Peripheral blood samples were taken at initial diagnosis, before any treatment was given. A discovery cohort of about a hundred patients, roughly 43 with Graves' ophthalmopathy and approximately 57 with stable Graves' hyperthyroidism, was used to find distinguishing TCR V-J signatures. An independent validation cohort of under 20 hyperthyroidism patients and some 15 patients who later progressed to ophthalmopathy tested prospective prediction of ophthalmopathy. Once sampling was done, hyperthyroidism patients were given methimazole at a starting dose of 30 mg daily, whereas ophthalmopathy patients were given high-dose intravenous methylprednisolone. According to the paper, TCR Vbeta CDR3 sequencing was carried out on over 130 peripheral blood samples, which came from some 41 ophthalmopathy, around 75 hyperthyroidism and about 17 progressor patients. The study also compared thyroid tissue and blood T-cell repertoires from several Graves' hyperthyroidism patients. The roughly 91 discovery patients were randomly divided into training and test sets at a 7:3 ratio. Summary of the overall study and its limitations: In validation, progression to ophthalmopathy was predicted by the model with approximately 67% sensitivity and 72% to 85% specificity, a median of roughly 6 months before onset. In cross-validation, a model built on a 13 V-J signature told ophthalmopathy apart from stable hyperthyroidism with 85% to 90% sensitivity and about 81% specificity, and in testing the same model reached 80%/75%. No statistical method was used to set the sample size in advance, and investigators knew the group allocation. Most expanded thyroid clonotypes (frequency above 0.001) were also detected in blood, a finding suggesting that blood repertoires may reflect thyroid immune responses.

Moderately to severely active disease, a Clinical Activity Score of at least 3, a NOSPECS grade of at least 4, and a duration under 3 months were present in ophthalmopathy patients. Patients with uncontrolled infections, other autoimmune diseases, pregnancy or lactation were excluded. Clinical symptoms, serum thyroxine and TRAb, thyroid ultrasound, and orbital computed tomography formed the basis for the diagnoses. Ficoll-Paque density gradient centrifugation was used to isolate PBMCs from about 10 ml of fresh peripheral blood. Total RNA was extracted using Trizol reagent, and RNA quality was assessed on an Agilent 2100 Bioanalyzer. The TCR beta CDR3 regions were amplified from RNA transcripts. For the first round of RT-PCR on the TCR CDR3, the HTBI primer set was used together with the Qiagen OneStep RT-PCR kit. Libraries were constructed in a second round of multiplex PCR, after which size selection and purification were carried out. Sequencing of the libraries was done on an Illumina HiSeq2000 using paired-end 100 bp reads. Per the authors' processing: Raw data were processed with SOAPnuke, discarding reads with adapters, uncalled bases, mean Phred below 15, or no exact constant-primer or identifier match. COPE v1.2.5 was used to merge the high-quality paired reads, and each unique nucleotide sequence was defined as a clonotype. MiTCR v1.1 was used to align the clonotypes against IMGT TRBV, TRBD and TRBJ reference segments. Only V-J combinations with frequency above 0.0001, covering roughly 99% of repertoires, were analysed. A TCS score was defined as the ratio of F50 (clonal expansion) to E x V (chaos), with BLOSUM62-based TCRdist applied between CDR3 peptides within each V-J. Welch's t-statistics and random forest reduced around 550 V-J features to around 14, which were used in a naive Bayes classifier (R e1071). In-frame beta chains were kept once TCRdb had trimmed the public reads at Q25 with fastp and called clones with MiXCR. Every distinct CDR3 protein forms one entry, paired with its most common genes and DNA. TCRdb's processing, not the authors' own work, is the source of the V and J calls. Within this sample are over 300,000 distinct CDR3 sequences, with roughly an eighth of them counted one time only. The top ten clones comprise 34% of the sample.

This TCR was recovered from a woman in her thirties or forties with Graves' ophthalmopathy. Sequences were obtained from blood.

The CDR3 region has the sequence CASSGDRGSSYNEQFF. Here is the DNA: TGTGCCAGCAGCGGGGACAGGGGGAGCTCCTACAATGAGCAGTTCTTC. The chain was built from TRBV2 and TRBJ2-1, with 11 bases aligning to TRBD1. The germline V gene provides CDR1 SNHLY and CDR2 FYNNEI. Unmatched junction bases come to 4, with V trimmed by 6 bases and J by 0 bases. The CDR3 has 16 amino acids, counting the end cysteine and phenylalanine. Just the 48-base CDR3 DNA is kept, in frame starting at base 1.